This T cell receptor (beta chain) was captured in a study of cytomegalovirus exposure and HLA in healthy donors. Concerning this clone: Its antigen remains unknown.

Germline-derived CDR1 and CDR2 are MDHEN and SYDVKM. V was trimmed by 5 bases and J by 4 bases, leaving 8 bases between them. The CDR3 covers 12 residues. 13 Jbeta primers and 60 Vbeta primers were used for the PCR. Repertoires were generated with immunoSEQ multiplex PCR, while TCRdb's copy carries only in-frame clones and drops some. The sample contains some 77,000 clones, around 80% of which appear only once. Overall study findings and caveats: Cytomegalovirus status was reportedly diagnosed by the classifier with high specificity and sensitivity.

Sequencing was carried out using PBMCs. The sequence derives from a man aged 25 to 40 in good health and CMV-seronegative. The V and J genes are TRBV28 and TRBJ2-5; D unclear. For the CDR3, the DNA is TGTGCCAGCAGTCCTAGGAGAGAGACCCAGTACTTC. Translating gives CASSPRRETQYF. Full variable domain (remainder filled in from reference TRBV28 and TRBJ2-5): DVKVTQSSRYLVKRTGEKVFLECVQDMDHENMFWYRQDPGLGLRLIYFSYDVKMKEKGDIPEGYSVSREKKERFSLILESASTNQTSMYLCASSPRRETQYFGPGTRLLVL.